A selection of T cell receptor beta chains follows, all from one sample in a study of T cell changes during pregnancy in multiple sclerosis. Sequencing used immunoSEQ multiplex PCR; TCRdb keeps in-frame clones, though not all of them. The sample lists 60,000 to 75,000 clones; roughly 92% were seen once. Sample: peripheral blood, taken in the second trimester of pregnancy. The receptors come from a female donor with multiple sclerosis, enrolled in a pregnancy study. CDR3s include the opening cysteine and the closing phenylalanine or tryptophan. D genes are given only for firm matches. Part of the rows lack a size; the others show once, few, many or a class for expanded clones.

v_call	clone_size	d_call	j_call	cdr3_aa	cdr3_nt
TRBV19	.	.	TRBJ2-7	CASSSRTPNSYEQYF	TGTGCCAGTAGTTCGCGGACTCCGAACTCCTACGAGCAGTACTTC
TRBV20-1	.	.	TRBJ2-7	CSARPQGEQYF	TGCAGTGCTAGGCCCCAGGGGGAGCAGTACTTC
TRBV27	.	TRBD1	TRBJ2-2	CASSNQGALTGELFF	TGTGCCAGCTCAAATCAGGGGGCTTTAACCGGGGAGCTGTTTTTT
TRBV19	.	.	TRBJ2-4	CASQPASVNKNIQYF	TGTGCCAGTCAACCGGCCAGCGTCAATAAAAACATTCAGTACTTC
TRBV6-5	.	TRBD1	TRBJ2-7	CASSWAGGFEQYF	TGTGCCAGCAGTTGGGCAGGGGGCTTCGAGCAGTACTTC
TRBV10-1	once	.	TRBJ1-1	CASSGPAGAVPMNTEAFF	TGCGCCAGCAGTGGCCCAGCGGGGGCAGTGCCTATGAACACTGAAGCTTTCTTT
TRBV9	.	TRBD2	TRBJ2-2	CASSVKRGVTGELFF	TGTGCCAGCAGCGTAAAGCGGGGGGTAACCGGGGAGCTGTTTTTT
TRBV2	.	.	TRBJ2-7	CASSDRSRGEQYF	TGTGCCAGCAGTGATAGGTCTAGGGGCGAGCAGTACTTC
TRBV2	.	TRBD1	TRBJ1-1	CASSERNRGGKAFF	TGTGCCAGCAGTGAACGGAACAGGGGGGGTAAAGCTTTCTTT
TRBV7-3	.	.	TRBJ2-1	CASSFNIGEYNEQFF	TGTGCCAGCAGCTTTAATATCGGGGAGTACAATGAGCAGTTCTTC
TRBV28	few	.	TRBJ1-6	CASSLQDGDSPLHF	TGTGCCAGCAGTTTACAGGATGGTGACTCACCCCTCCACTTT
TRBV27	.	.	TRBJ1-5	CASSFPLFQPQHF	TGTGCCAGCAGTTTCCCACTGTTTCAGCCCCAGCATTTT
TRBV7-3	.	.	TRBJ2-3	CASSQLAAPATQYF	TGTGCCAGCAGCCAATTAGCGGCCCCCGCTACGCAGTATTTT
TRBV5-1	.	TRBD2	TRBJ2-7	CASSLVGGRAGDSYEQYF	TGCGCCAGCAGCTTGGTCGGGGGTCGGGCGGGAGACTCCTACGAGCAGTACTTC
TRBV7-3	once	.	TRBJ1-5	CASSSRAPQHF	TGTGCCAGCAGCTCCCGCGCGCCCCAGCATTTT
TRBV6-5	.	.	TRBJ1-4	CASSYLGGGANEKLFF	TGTGCCAGCAGTTACCTGGGTGGTGGAGCTAATGAAAAACTGTTTTTT
TRBV6-6	.	.	TRBJ2-5	CASSYGRRETQYF	TGTGCCAGCAGTTACGGCAGAAGAGAGACCCAGTACTTC
TRBV18	.	.	TRBJ2-4	CASSPLGSVTKNIQYF	TGTGCCAGCTCACCTCTAGGATCCGTAACCAAAAACATTCAGTACTTC
TRBV7-6	.	TRBD2	TRBJ2-7	CASSSSGEGLLDEQYF	TGTGCCAGCAGTTCCTCCGGGGAGGGCCTTCTGGACGAGCAGTACTTC
TRBV28	.	.	TRBJ1-5	CASKSLDRVDQPQHF	TGTGCCAGCAAATCCCTGGACAGAGTGGATCAGCCCCAGCATTTT
TRBV5-1	.	.	TRBJ1-1	CASSLAGGAFTEAFF	TGCGCCAGCAGCTTGGCGGGCGGGGCTTTCACTGAAGCTTTCTTT
TRBV28	.	.	TRBJ1-3	CAEKGTGNTIYF	TGTGCCGAAAAGGGGACTGGAAACACCATATATTTT
TRBV19	once	.	TRBJ1-2	CASRPPGGLGYTF	TGTGCCAGTAGGCCCCCCGGGGGATTGGGCTACACCTTC
TRBV30	once	TRBD1	TRBJ1-5	CAWSPGQYLHPQHF	TGTGCCTGGAGTCCGGGACAGTATCTTCATCCCCAGCATTTT
TRBV18	.	TRBD1	TRBJ1-5	CASSQTPGQGGNQPQHF	TGTGCCAGCTCACAAACTCCGGGACAGGGTGGCAATCAGCCCCAGCATTTT
TRBV28	.	.	TRBJ2-7	CASQGSYEQYF	TGTGCCAGCCAGGGATCCTACGAGCAGTACTTC
TRBV5-6	.	TRBD2	TRBJ2-3	CASSEVLRAGGSTDTQYF	TGTGCCAGCAGCGAGGTTCTTCGAGCGGGGGGTAGCACAGATACGCAGTATTTT
TRBV7-8	.	TRBD1	TRBJ2-5	CASSPGQGGETQYF	TGTGCCAGCAGCCCGGGACAGGGCGGAGAGACCCAGTACTTC
TRBV10-3	.	.	TRBJ1-5	CAISESAQEPQHF	TGTGCCATCAGTGAGTCGGCTCAGGAGCCCCAGCATTTT
TRBV5-8	.	.	TRBJ1-1	CASSLNRGGSYTEAFF	TGTGCCAGCAGCTTGAACCGGGGGGGCAGTTACACTGAAGCTTTCTTT
TRBV18	.	TRBD2	TRBJ2-7	CASSTATSGSSYEQYF	TGTGCCAGCTCAACCGCGACTAGCGGGAGCTCCTACGAGCAGTACTTC
TRBV7-2	once	TRBD2	TRBJ2-1	CASSSGTSGNNEQFF	TGTGCCAGCAGCTCCGGGACTAGCGGGAACAATGAGCAGTTCTTC
TRBV28	.	TRBD1	TRBJ2-5	CASRATGGEETQYF	TGTGCCAGCAGGGCGACAGGGGGCGAGGAGACCCAGTACTTC
TRBV6-1	.	TRBD1	TRBJ1-1	CASSEVITGGSTEAFF	TGTGCCAGCAGTGAAGTTATCACAGGGGGGTCTACTGAAGCTTTCTTT
TRBV7-9	.	TRBD2	TRBJ2-7	CASSLAVGLAEYF	TGTGCCAGCAGCTTAGCGGTAGGACTAGCGGAGTACTTC
TRBV7-8	.	.	TRBJ1-2	CASSVCDRTACYGYTF	TGTGCCAGCAGCGTCTGTGACAGGACCGCGTGCTATGGCTACACCTTC
TRBV2	.	TRBD2	TRBJ2-2	CASSQREFPGELFF	TGTGCCAGCAGCCAGCGGGAGTTTCCCGGGGAGCTGTTTTTT
TRBV14	.	.	TRBJ2-7	CASSPREGRIYEQYF	TGTGCCAGCAGCCCCCGAGAGGGCAGGATCTACGAGCAGTACTTC
TRBV9	.	.	TRBJ1-3	CASSSGRGWNTIYF	TGTGCCAGCAGTTCCGGCAGGGGCTGGAACACCATATATTTT
TRBV27	.	TRBD2	TRBJ2-3	CASSLSLLAGADTQYF	TGTGCCAGCAGTTTATCGTTACTAGCGGGAGCAGATACGCAGTATTTT
TRBV5-1	.	.	TRBJ2-2	CASSLYSRVNTGELFF	TGCGCCAGCAGCTTGTATAGCAGGGTGAACACCGGGGAGCTGTTTTTT
TRBV5-1	once	.	TRBJ2-5	CASSLDGREETQYF	TGCGCCAGCAGCTTGGATGGCAGGGAAGAGACCCAGTACTTC
TRBV4-3	.	.	TRBJ1-5	CASSENAQGSNQPQHF	TGCGCCAGCAGCGAAAATGCACAGGGAAGCAATCAGCCCCAGCATTTT
TRBV7-9	.	TRBD1	TRBJ2-7	CAGGTGGDYEQYF	TGTGCCGGGGGGACAGGAGGGGACTACGAGCAGTACTTC
TRBV5-1	.	TRBD2	TRBJ2-3	CASSKGLAEHTDTQYF	TGCGCCAGCAGTAAAGGACTAGCGGAACACACAGATACGCAGTATTTT
TRBV14	.	TRBD2	TRBJ2-1	CASSRRAGGTYNEQFF	TGTGCCAGCAGCCGTAGGGCGGGAGGTACCTACAATGAGCAGTTCTTC
TRBV28	.	.	TRBJ2-7	CASSWGVFLYEQYF	TGTGCCAGCAGTTGGGGAGTATTCCTATACGAGCAGTACTTC
TRBV2	once	TRBD2	TRBJ2-1	CASSEGRASGRPGNEQFF	TGTGCCAGCAGTGAAGGGAGGGCTAGCGGGAGGCCGGGGAATGAGCAGTTCTTC
TRBV19	.	TRBD1	TRBJ1-2	CASSISGGGRQGYGYTF	TGTGCCAGTAGTATCTCTGGAGGGGGACGACAGGGCTATGGCTACACCTTC
TRBV6-1	.	TRBD1	TRBJ1-5	CASSVIQGAVQPQHF	TGTGCCAGCAGTGTAATCCAGGGGGCCGTTCAGCCCCAGCATTTT
TRBV7-2	.	.	TRBJ2-5	CASSNEETQYF	TGTGCCAGCAGTAACGAGGAGACCCAGTACTTC